Shown below are 27 T cell receptor beta chains from a single sample sequenced in a study of PD-L1 blockade in urothelial cancer. Time point specified: pretreatment peripheral blood. Sequencing used immunoSEQ multiplex PCR; TCRdb keeps in-frame clones, though not all of them. The profile covers 70,000 to 75,000 clones, with around 84% appearing a single time and around a tenth taken by the ten largest. This specimen was PBMCs, taken around atezolizumab (anti-PD-L1) treatment. The receptors come from a woman between 65 and 79 years old with urothelial cancer.

The rearrangement joins TRBV28 to TRBJ1-1; TRBD1 matches at 7 bases. Germline CDR1 reads MDHEN; CDR2 reads SYDVKM. V was pared by 5 bases and J by 1 base, with 10 bases of the junction left unmatched. The CDR3 runs to 16 residues. DNA of the CDR3: TGTGCCAGCAGTCCGTACCGACAGGGAAAGAACACTGAAGCTTTCTTT. It specifies CASSPYRQGKNTEAFF.

The chain carries TRBV19 and TRBJ1-2; tentatively, D is TRBD1 (5 bases). V was cut by 4 bases and J by 6 bases, with 15 bases left in between. Germline V lookup: CDR1 LNHDA, CDR2 SQIVND (reference sequence). The CDR3 runs to 14 residues. The CDR3 sequence: CASSNQGTRHGYTF. The CDR3 DNA reads as TGTGCCAGTAGTAACCAGGGCACCCGGCATGGCTACACCTTC. Full variable domain (remainder filled in from reference TRBV19 and TRBJ1-2): DGGITQSPKYLFRKEGQNVTLSCEQNLNHDAMYWYRQDPGQGLRLIYYSQIVNDFQKGDIAEGYSVSREKKESFPLTVTSAQKNPTAFYLCASSNQGTRHGYTFGSGTRLTVV.

This rearrangement joins TRBV6-6 to TRBJ1-5; 9 positions match TRBD1. From germline, CDR1 is MNHNY and CDR2 SVGAGI (reference sequence). V lost 5 bases and J lost 5; bases outside the gene matches: 7. The CDR3 contains 15 residues. The CDR3 reads CASSARTGAHQPQHF. The CDR3, as DNA: TGTGCCAGCAGTGCCCGGACAGGGGCGCATCAGCCCCAGCATTTT.

V gene TRBV29-1 combines with J gene TRBJ2-5; 8 positions agree with TRBD2. After removal of 0 bases from V and 5 bases from J, the junction contained 11 bases not matched to a gene. Germline V gives CDR1 SQVTM, CDR2 ANQGSEA. The CDR3 totals 16 residues. This CDR3 is CSVEERGGVLGETQYF. CDR3 sequence (DNA): TGCAGCGTTGAAGAACGGGGGGGCGTTCTAGGGGAGACCCAGTACTTC.

V gene TRBV4-2 combines with J gene TRBJ2-3, with TRBD2 matching 10 bases. The length of the CDR3 is 17 residues. V gave up 0 bases and J gave up 0 bases; unmatched junction bases: 3. From germline, CDR1 is LGHNA and CDR2 YNFKEQ. The CDR3 DNA follows: TGTGCCAGCAGCCAAGATACTAGCGGGGTTAGCACAGATACGCAGTATTTT. Its protein product is CASSQDTSGVSTDTQYF.

The sample holds one count of this clone. V gene TRBV11-2 combines with J gene TRBJ2-7; 10 positions match TRBD2. CDR1 and CDR2 (germline): SGHAT, FQNNGV. J gave up 2 bases and V 5 bases, and 6 bases lay outside the gene matches. This CDR3 region has 15 residues. The CDR3 DNA reads as TGTGCCAGCAGCCCCGGACTAGCGGCGCCCTACGAGCAGTACTTC. Encoded protein: CASSPGLAAPYEQYF.

V and J are TRBV19 and TRBJ2-2; the match to TRBD1 covers 7 bases. V shed 5 bases and J 3 bases; nucleotides not matched to a gene: 9. The length of the CDR3 is 16 residues. From germline, CDR1 is LNHDA and CDR2 SQIVND (reference sequence). The CDR3 nucleotides are TGTGCCAGTAGTCCGAGGGGGCAATGGGACACCGGGGAGCTGTTTTTT. This sequence encodes CASSPRGQWDTGELFF.

The rearrangement uses TRBV7-9 and TRBJ2-7, with D perhaps TRBD1 (6 bases). The ends were cut back, 8 bases at V and 1 base at J, with 12 bases in the middle. Germline V CDR1 and CDR2: SEHNR, FQNEAQ (reference sequence). CDR3 length: 13 amino acids. The CDR3, as DNA: TGTGCCAGCGGGGATACAGGGTCCTACGAGCAGTACTTC. Its protein is CASGDTGSYEQYF.

The CDR3 protein is CASSLVSGSSYEQYF. In nucleotides, the CDR3 is TGTGCCAGCAGCTTAGTCAGCGGGAGTTCCTACGAGCAGTACTTC. The chain is built from TRBV7-8 and TRBJ2-7, with 8 bases fitting TRBD2. This CDR3 spans 15 amino acids. V lost 1 base, J lost 1 base, and 3 bases stayed unmatched. Germline CDR1 is SGHVS and CDR2 is FQNEAQ.

The chain couples TRBV5-1 to TRBJ2-3, with D tentatively TRBD2 (7 bases). The germline V gene has CDR1 SGHRS and CDR2 YFSETQ. V was pared by 7 bases and J by 1 base, with 16 bases between. The CDR3 has 15 amino acids. The CDR3 bases are TGCGCCAGCGCATCAAAAGGGGGGGGCACAGATACGCAGTATTTT. Amino acid sequence: CASASKGGGTDTQYF.

Worth noting for this clone: The same CDR3 also results from other DNA sequences found in this sample. The genes are TRBV5-1 and TRBJ1-2; 7 bases line up with TRBD1. This CDR3 spans 13 amino acids. V gave up 3 bases and J gave up 3 bases; unmatched junction bases: 2. The germline CDR1 and CDR2 sequences are SGHRS and YFSETQ. The CDR3 sequence: CASSSGTDYGYTF. The CDR3 DNA sequence: TGCGCCAGCAGCTCCGGGACAGACTATGGCTACACCTTC.

The chain joins TRBV7-3 to TRBJ1-2, with 8 positions matching TRBD1. Trimming removed 3 bases from V and 7 bases from J; junction bases left unmatched: 4. CDR1 SGHTA and CDR2 FQGTGA come from the germline V gene. This CDR3 spans 13 amino acids. This chain's CDR3 is CASSLNGQGGYTF. The CDR3 bases are TGTGCCAGCAGCTTGAATGGACAGGGTGGCTACACCTTC.

CDR3 loop: CASSMTGAYSNQPQHF. The CDR3 region has the DNA TGTGCCAGTAGTATGACAGGGGCATATAGCAATCAGCCCCAGCATTTT. The J gene is TRBJ1-5, the V gene TRBV19; 8 bases match TRBD1. The J segment lost 0 bases and the V segment lost 3 bases, leaving 4 bases of the junction unmatched. CDR1 is LNHDA and CDR2 is SQIVND in the germline V gene (reference sequence). The CDR3 length is 16 residues. The complete variable domain, with remaining parts taken from reference TRBV19 and TRBJ1-5, reads DGGITQSPKYLFRKEGQNVTLSCEQNLNHDAMYWYRQDPGQGLRLIYYSQIVNDFQKGDIAEGYSVSREKKESFPLTVTSAQKNPTAFYLCASSMTGAYSNQPQHFGDGTRLSIL.

This clone was recorded only once. V and J are TRBV2 and TRBJ2-3; 8 bases align to TRBD2. Looked up from germline, CDR1 is SNHLY and CDR2 is FYNNEI. V was clipped by 7 bases and J by 2 bases; unmatched bases: 2. The CDR3 has 13 residues. The CDR3 DNA reads TGTGCCAGCACTAGCGGGTACACAGATACGCAGTATTTT. Translated: CASTSGYTDTQYF.

This clone was counted a few times. The chain has TRBV2 and TRBJ1-1; D is unresolved. The CDR3 is made up of 12 amino acids. Germline CDR1 reads SNHLY; CDR2 reads FYNNEI. The germline V and J ends were trimmed by 8 bases and 8 bases, with 15 bases remaining between them. Here the CDR3 reads CASSVAPGEAFF. The CDR3 DNA follows: TGTGCCAGCTCTGTGGCCCCAGGAGAAGCTTTCTTT.

The chain links TRBV9 to TRBJ2-1; 7 bases fit TRBD2. The germline V gene has CDR1 SGDLS and CDR2 YYNGEE. V lost 0 bases, J lost 7 bases, and 4 bases stayed unmatched. This CDR3 region has 14 residues. This CDR3 is CASSVASLANEQFF. The DNA for the CDR3 is TGTGCCAGCAGCGTAGCATCACTAGCGAATGAGCAGTTCTTC.

The rearrangement joins TRBV19 to TRBJ2-7; tentatively, D is TRBD2 (6 bases). Germline CDR1 and CDR2: LNHDA and SQIVND (reference sequence). V lost 6 bases and J 7 bases, leaving 19 bases between the germline ends. The CDR3 extends over 14 amino acids. This CDR3 reads CASSPRDFFMEQYF. The CDR3 nucleotides are TGTGCCAGTAGCCCTCGGGACTTCTTCATGGAGCAGTACTTC.

The gene calls are TRBV27 and TRBJ2-7; TRBD2 might be the D (6 bases). The length of the CDR3 is 15 residues. V was trimmed by 6 bases and J by 6 bases, leaving 21 bases between them. Germline V lookup: CDR1 MNHEY, CDR2 SMNVEV (reference sequence). The CDR3: CASRITTSFLSEQYF. In DNA form, the CDR3 reads TGTGCCAGCAGGATTACGACTAGTTTTCTCTCCGAGCAGTACTTC.

The rearrangement links TRBV27 to TRBJ2-7; 7 bases map to TRBD1. V shed 6 bases, J shed 3 bases, and the junction held 14 bases outside the gene matches. The CDR3 is 16 amino acids. From germline, CDR1 is MNHEY and CDR2 SMNVEV (reference sequence). CDR3 loop: CASRSPGGASNYEQYF. The DNA of the CDR3 is TGTGCCAGCAGGTCTCCAGGGGGTGCGTCTAACTACGAGCAGTACTTC.

The chain recombines TRBV28 with TRBJ2-7, with 8 bases fitting TRBD2. V lost 5 bases, J lost 4 bases, and 7 bases stayed unmatched. The CDR3 totals 14 residues. CDR1 is MDHEN and CDR2 is SYDVKM in the germline V gene. CDR3 protein: CASSPGRARYEQYF. For the CDR3, the DNA is TGTGCCAGCAGTCCCGGGAGGGCCCGGTACGAGCAGTACTTC.

The chain employs TRBV15 and TRBJ2-7, with 11 nucleotides matching TRBD2. From germline, CDR1 is LNHNV and CDR2 YYDKDF (reference sequence). This CDR3 contains 15 residues. J was trimmed by 4 bases and V by 1 base; bases with no gene match: 3. CDR3 residues: CATSRVLAGVYEQYF. The DNA of the CDR3 is TGTGCCACCAGCAGAGTACTAGCGGGAGTTTACGAGCAGTACTTC.

This clone showed up just once. The chain couples TRBV7-9 to TRBJ1-4; D possibly corresponds to TRBD1 (5 bases). Trimming shortened V by 0 bases and J by 11 bases, and 16 bases separated the two germline ends. CDR1 is SEHNR and CDR2 is FQNEAQ in the germline V gene (reference sequence). This CDR3 has 15 residues. CDR3 bases: TGTGCCAGCAGCTTAGCGGGCCAGGGCGGCTGGAAACTGTTTTTT. It yields the protein CASSLAGQGGWKLFF.

The V and J genes are TRBV7-9 and TRBJ2-2, with a tentative D call TRBD2 (5 bases). The CDR3 contains 15 residues. Trimming took off 5 bases at V and 3 bases at J, with 13 bases between the two ends. Germline V gene sequence: CDR1 SEHNR, CDR2 FQNEAQ (reference sequence). CDR3 in amino acids: CASSPPGIYTGELFF. DNA of the CDR3: TGTGCCAGCAGCCCCCCGGGGATTTACACCGGGGAGCTGTTTTTT.

This chain joins TRBV7-3 and TRBJ2-6, with a weak D call TRBD2 (5 bases). The CDR3 totals 15 residues. The germline V gene has CDR1 SGHTA and CDR2 FQGTGA. V was pared by 5 bases and J by 3 bases, with 11 bases between. CDR3 sequence (DNA): TGTGCCAGCAGCCCCCGGGAAGGTGGGGCCAACGTCCTGACTTTC. This gives the protein CASSPREGGANVLTF.

This clone has only a few counts. This chain joins TRBV7-6 and TRBJ2-1, with D possibly TRBD2 on 6 matching bases. Germline V CDR1 and CDR2: SGHVS, FNYEAQ. V shed 3 bases and J shed 4 bases, with 13 bases lying between them. The CDR3 consists of 15 residues. The CDR3 DNA follows: TGTGCCAGCAGCTTGGGACTTCCCTTATACAATGAGCAGTTCTTC. This translates into CASSLGLPLYNEQFF.

V usage is TRBV6-1 and J usage is TRBJ2-1, with a possible D match to TRBD2 (6 bases). This CDR3 has 14 amino acids. Trimming stripped 9 bases from V and 4 bases from J, with 16 bases between. CDR1 and CDR2 (germline): MNHNS, SASEGT. The CDR3 reads CASEGTAGYNEQFF. The CDR3 DNA follows: TGTGCCAGTGAGGGGACTGCTGGGTACAATGAGCAGTTCTTC.

V and J are TRBV6-1 and TRBJ2-1; 9 nucleotides line up with TRBD1. CDR3 size: 14 residues. The V gene end was trimmed by 6 bases and the J gene end by 8 bases; junction bases not matched to a gene: 8. Germline-derived CDR1 and CDR2 are MNHNS and SASEGT. The CDR3 nucleotides are TGTGCCAGCAGAAAGGGACAGGGTACCGATGAGCAGTTCTTC. Translation: CASRKGQGTDEQFF.